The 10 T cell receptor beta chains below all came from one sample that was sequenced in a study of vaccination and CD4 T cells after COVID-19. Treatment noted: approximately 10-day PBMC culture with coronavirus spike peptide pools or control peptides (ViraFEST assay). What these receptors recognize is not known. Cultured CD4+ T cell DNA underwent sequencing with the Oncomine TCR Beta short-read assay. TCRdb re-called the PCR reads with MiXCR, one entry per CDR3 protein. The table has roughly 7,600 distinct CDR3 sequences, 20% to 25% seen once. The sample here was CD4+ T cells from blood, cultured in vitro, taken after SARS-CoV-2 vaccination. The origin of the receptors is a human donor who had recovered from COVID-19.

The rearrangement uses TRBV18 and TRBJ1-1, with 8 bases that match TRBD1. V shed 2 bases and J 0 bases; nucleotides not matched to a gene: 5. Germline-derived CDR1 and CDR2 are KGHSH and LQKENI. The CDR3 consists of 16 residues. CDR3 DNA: TGTGCCAGCTCACCAGGGACAGGACTCATGAACACTGAAGCTTTCTTT. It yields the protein CASSPGTGLMNTEAFF.

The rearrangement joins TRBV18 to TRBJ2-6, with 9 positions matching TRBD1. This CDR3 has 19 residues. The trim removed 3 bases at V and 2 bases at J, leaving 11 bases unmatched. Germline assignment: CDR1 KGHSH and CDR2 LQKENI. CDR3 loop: CASSPLGTGYGAGANVLTF. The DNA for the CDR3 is TGTGCCAGCTCACCCCTCGGGACAGGGTATGGAGCTGGGGCCAACGTCCTGACTTTC.

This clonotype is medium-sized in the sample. For the CDR3, the DNA is TGCAGTGCTAGAGCCTCCGGAGTAGGCTATGGCTACACCTTC. As protein: CSARASGVGYGYTF. The chain joins TRBV20-1 to TRBJ1-2; D remains unclear. V gave up 1 base and J gave up 4 bases, with 13 bases separating them. CDR3 length: 14 amino acids. CDR1 is DFQATT, CDR2 SNEGSKA, per germline (reference sequence).

CDR3 in amino acids: CSAPHPDMVYGYTF. Here the CDR3 DNA reads TGCAGTGCCCCTCACCCAGATATGGTCTATGGCTACACCTTC. The chain combines TRBV20-1 with TRBJ1-2; no reliable D call. CDR1 is DFQATT and CDR2 is SNEGSKA in the germline V gene (reference sequence). V lost 6 bases, J lost 4 bases, and 18 bases lay in between. This CDR3 region has 14 residues.

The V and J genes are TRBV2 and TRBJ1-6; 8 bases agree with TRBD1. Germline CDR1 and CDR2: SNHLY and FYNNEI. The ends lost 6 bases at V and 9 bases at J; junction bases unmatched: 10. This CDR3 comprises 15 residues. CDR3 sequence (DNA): TGTGCCAGCAGGACTGGACAGGGTCCCGGTTCACCCCTCCACTTT. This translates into CASRTGQGPGSPLHF.

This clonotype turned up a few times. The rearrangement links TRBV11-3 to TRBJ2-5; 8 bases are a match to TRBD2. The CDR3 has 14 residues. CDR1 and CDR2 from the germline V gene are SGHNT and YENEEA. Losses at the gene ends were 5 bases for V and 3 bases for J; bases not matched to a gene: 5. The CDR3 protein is CASSPGGREETQYF. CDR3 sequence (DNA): TGTGCCAGCAGCCCGGGGGGGAGGGAAGAGACCCAGTACTTC.

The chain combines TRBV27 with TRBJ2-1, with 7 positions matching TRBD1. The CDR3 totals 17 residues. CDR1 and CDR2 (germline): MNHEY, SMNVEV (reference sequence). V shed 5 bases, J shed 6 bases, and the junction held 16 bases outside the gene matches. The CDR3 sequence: CASSMALQGIGGNEQFF. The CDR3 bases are TGTGCCAGCAGTATGGCCCTACAGGGGATCGGTGGCAATGAGCAGTTCTTC.

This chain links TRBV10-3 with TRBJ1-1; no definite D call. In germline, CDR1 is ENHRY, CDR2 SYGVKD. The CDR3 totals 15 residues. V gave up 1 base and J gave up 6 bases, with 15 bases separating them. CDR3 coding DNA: TGTGCCATCAGTGAGTTTGGAGGGAGGGAATCTGAAGCTTTCTTT. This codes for CAISEFGGRESEAFF.

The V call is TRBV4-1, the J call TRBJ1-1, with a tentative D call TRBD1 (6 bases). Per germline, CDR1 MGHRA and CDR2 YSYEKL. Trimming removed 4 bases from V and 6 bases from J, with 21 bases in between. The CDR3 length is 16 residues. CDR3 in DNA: TGCGCCAGCAGCCCCGGGGGCGGCCGCGGGTATCCTGAAGCTTTCTTT. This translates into CASSPGGGRGYPEAFF.

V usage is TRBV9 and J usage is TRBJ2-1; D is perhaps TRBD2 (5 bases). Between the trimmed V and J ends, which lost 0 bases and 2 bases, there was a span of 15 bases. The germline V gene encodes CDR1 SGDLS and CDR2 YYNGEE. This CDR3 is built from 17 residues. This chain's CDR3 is CASSVAVGMGPYNEQFF. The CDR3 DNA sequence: TGTGCCAGCAGCGTAGCGGTCGGGATGGGCCCCTACAATGAGCAGTTCTTC. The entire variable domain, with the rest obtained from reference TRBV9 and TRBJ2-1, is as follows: DSGVTQTPKHLITATGQRVTLRCSPRSGDLSVYWYQQSLDQGLQFLIQYYNGEERAKGNILERFSAQQFPDLHSELNLSSLELGDSALYFCASSVAVGMGPYNEQFFGPGTRLTVL.